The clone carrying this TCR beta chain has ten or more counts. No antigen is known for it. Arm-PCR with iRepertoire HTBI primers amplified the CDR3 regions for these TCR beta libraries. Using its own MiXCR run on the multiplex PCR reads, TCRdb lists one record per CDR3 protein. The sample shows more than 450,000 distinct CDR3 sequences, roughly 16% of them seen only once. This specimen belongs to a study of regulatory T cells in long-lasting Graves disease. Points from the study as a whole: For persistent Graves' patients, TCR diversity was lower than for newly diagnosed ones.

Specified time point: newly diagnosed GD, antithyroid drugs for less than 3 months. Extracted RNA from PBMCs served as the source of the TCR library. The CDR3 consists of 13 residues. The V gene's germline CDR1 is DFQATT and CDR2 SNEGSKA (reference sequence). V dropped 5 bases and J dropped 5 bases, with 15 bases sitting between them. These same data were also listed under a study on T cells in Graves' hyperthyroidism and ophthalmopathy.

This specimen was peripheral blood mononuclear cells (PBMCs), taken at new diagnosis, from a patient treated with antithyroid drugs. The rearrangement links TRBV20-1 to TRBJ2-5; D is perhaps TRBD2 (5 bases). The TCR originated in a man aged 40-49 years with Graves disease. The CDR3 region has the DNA TGCAGTGCTGGGCCGATGAGAGGGGAGACCCAGTACTTC. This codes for CSAGPMRGETQYF.